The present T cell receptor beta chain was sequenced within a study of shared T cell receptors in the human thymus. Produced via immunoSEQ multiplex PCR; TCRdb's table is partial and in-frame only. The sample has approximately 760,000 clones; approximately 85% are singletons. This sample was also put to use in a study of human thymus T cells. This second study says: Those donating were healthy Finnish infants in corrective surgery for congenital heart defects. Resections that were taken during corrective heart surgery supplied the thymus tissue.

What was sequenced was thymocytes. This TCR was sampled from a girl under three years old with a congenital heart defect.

CDR3 nucleotide sequence: TGTGCCAGCAGTTACTCAGGGACATCCCCTGGAGGCGAGCAGTACTTC. Translating it yields CASSYSGTSPGGEQYF. J is TRBJ2-7 and V is TRBV6-6; D perhaps matches TRBD1 (6 bases). The germline gives CDR1 MNHNY, CDR2 SVGAGI (reference sequence). The CDR3 is made up of 16 amino acids. Trimming shortened V by 0 bases and J by 6 bases, and 18 bases separated the two germline ends.